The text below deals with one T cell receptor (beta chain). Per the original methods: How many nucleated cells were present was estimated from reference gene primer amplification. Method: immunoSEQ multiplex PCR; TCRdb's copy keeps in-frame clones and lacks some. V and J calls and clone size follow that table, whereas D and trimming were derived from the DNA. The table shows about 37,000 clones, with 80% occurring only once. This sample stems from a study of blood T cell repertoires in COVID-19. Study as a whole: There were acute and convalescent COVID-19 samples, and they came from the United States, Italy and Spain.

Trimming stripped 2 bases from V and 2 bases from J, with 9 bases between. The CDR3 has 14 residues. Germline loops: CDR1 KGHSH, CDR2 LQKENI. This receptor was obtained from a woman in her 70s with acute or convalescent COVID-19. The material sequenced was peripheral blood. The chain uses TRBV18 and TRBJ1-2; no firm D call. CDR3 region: CASSPGPTNYGYTF. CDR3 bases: TGTGCCAGCTCACCAGGGCCAACCAACTATGGCTACACCTTC.